What follows are 32 T cell receptor beta chains derived from one specimen sequenced in a study of CD8 T cells in Susac syndrome. A quantity of about 0.45 to 1 ug RNA underwent reverse transcription using random hexamers. TCRdb re-called the immunoSEQ multiplex PCR reads with MiXCR, one entry per CDR3 protein. Of tens of thousands of distinct CDR3 sequences detected, just over 90% appear once; the ten largest clones hold about 0.54%. The specimen sequenced was CD4+ T cells from PBMCs. These receptors were collected from a human donor with Susac syndrome.

This clonotype occurred once. The rearrangement joins TRBV7-9 to TRBJ2-1, with 13 bases aligning to TRBD2. CDR1 is SEHNR and CDR2 is FQNEAQ in the germline V gene (reference sequence). This CDR3 contains 16 residues. V was clipped by 5 bases and J by 9 bases; unmatched bases: 10. The DNA for the CDR3 is TGTGCCAGCAGCCAGAAACTAGCGGGAGGGCCGGGTGAGCAGTTCTTC. This translates into CASSQKLAGGPGEQFF.

The chain uses TRBV20-1 and TRBJ2-5; 7 nucleotides match TRBD1. Germline V gene sequence: CDR1 DFQATT, CDR2 SNEGSKA (reference sequence). V dropped 3 bases and J dropped 6; count of bases not matched to a gene: 16. CDR3 size: 16 residues. The CDR3 coding sequence is TGCAGTGCTAGTGGACCCATAGAACAGGGGCCGAAGACCCAGTACTTC. Its translation is CSASGPIEQGPKTQYF.

The chain links TRBV18 to TRBJ2-5; D is possibly TRBD2 (6 bases). Germline-derived CDR1 and CDR2 are KGHSH and LQKENI. This CDR3 region has 13 residues. V lost 3 bases and J 5 bases, leaving 10 bases between the germline ends. The CDR3 spells CASSPGGGETQYF. The CDR3 bases are TGTGCCAGCTCACCCGGCGGAGGGGAGACCCAGTACTTC. Supplemented by reference TRBV18 and TRBJ2-5, the full variable domain reads NAGVMQNPRHLVRRRGQEARLRCSPMKGHSHVYWYRQLPEEGLKFMVYLQKENIIDESGMPKERFSAEFPKEGPSILRIQQVVRGDSAAYFCASSPGGGETQYFGPGTRLLVL.

The rearrangement uses TRBV11-2 and TRBJ2-1; the D call may be TRBD1 or TRBD2 (5 bases each). With 0 bases removed from V and 9 bases from J, the gap between germline ends came to 18 bases. The germline V gene has CDR1 SGHAT and CDR2 FQNNGV. CDR3 length equals 16 residues. Written as DNA, the CDR3 is TGTGCCAGCAGCTTAGATGCGTTCGCACTAGGGGTTGAGCAGTTCTTC. This sequence encodes CASSLDAFALGVEQFF. Variable domain in full (rest from reference TRBV11-2 and TRBJ2-1): EAGVAQSPRYKIIEKRQSVAFWCNPISGHATLYWYQQILGQGPKLLIQFQNNGVVDDSQLPKDRFSAERLKGVDSTLKIQPAKLEDSAVYLCASSLDAFALGVEQFFGPGTRLTVL.

The chain combines TRBV12-3 or TRBV12-4 with TRBJ2-7; D is perhaps TRBD1 or TRBD2 (7 bases each). The germline V and J ends were trimmed by 5 bases and 4 bases, with 15 bases remaining between them. CDR3 length: 14 residues. The CDR3 nucleotides are TGTGCCAGCAGTATAAGACAGGGAGGGTACGAGCAGTACTTC. It is translated as CASSIRQGGYEQYF.

This chain uses TRBV18 with TRBJ2-2; D is unclear. In germline, CDR1 is KGHSH, CDR2 LQKENI. V shed 2 bases and J shed 3 bases, with 10 bases lying between them. This CDR3 has 15 amino acids. The CDR3 loop is CASSPGVGDTGELFF. The CDR3 DNA is TGTGCCAGCTCACCAGGAGTTGGGGACACCGGGGAGCTGTTTTTT.

This CDR3 reads CASSGDSYGYTF. The CDR3 DNA reads TGTGCCAGCAGCGGAGACAGCTATGGCTACACCTTC. This chain connects TRBV2 to TRBJ1-2; the D gene is possibly TRBD1 (5 bases). The germline CDR1 and CDR2 sequences are SNHLY and FYNNEI. Trimming removed 6 bases from V and 4 bases from J, with 9 bases in between. This CDR3 region has 12 residues.

The chain links TRBV25-1 to TRBJ1-2; D remains unclear. The CDR3 covers 13 residues. Trimming removed 3 bases at V and 6 bases at J, with 11 bases between. In germline, CDR1 is MGHDK, CDR2 SYGVNS. The CDR3 DNA sequence: TGTGCCAGCAGTGACCGGACGGTCGATGGCTACACCTTC. Translated, it gives CASSDRTVDGYTF.

The chain has TRBV6-2 or TRBV6-3 and TRBJ1-5; D is uncertain. Per the germline V gene, CDR1 is MNHEY and CDR2 is SVGEGT. V was cut by 0 bases and J by 4 bases, with 10 bases left in between. CDR3 length: 15 residues. The CDR3 region has the DNA TGTGCCAGCAGTTACTCGCTCGGTGGAAATCAGCCCCAGCATTTT. Translation: CASSYSLGGNQPQHF.

The chain uses TRBV7-8 and TRBJ1-5; no firm D call. The germline V gene encodes CDR1 SGHVS and CDR2 FQNEAQ. V was clipped by 0 bases and J by 5 bases, with 5 bases between them. This CDR3 is built from 13 residues. This CDR3 reads CASSLAGDQPQHF. As DNA, the CDR3 is TGTGCCAGCAGCTTAGCCGGGGATCAGCCCCAGCATTTT.

This clonotype was picked up one time. V and J are TRBV14 and TRBJ2-1; 11 bases fit TRBD2. CDR1 is SGHDN, CDR2 FVKESK, per germline. With V trimmed by 4 bases and J by 7 bases, 6 bases remained unmatched. The CDR3 covers 15 residues. CDR3 amino acids: CASSRRLAGGNEQFF. The CDR3 nucleotides read TGTGCCAGCAGCCGTCGTCTAGCGGGAGGAAATGAGCAGTTCTTC.

As DNA, the CDR3 is TGCAGTGCTAGAGATCAATTTCGACTAGCGGGTGCCTACGAGCAGTACTTC. It codes for CSARDQFRLAGAYEQYF. The chain combines TRBV20-1 with TRBJ2-7, with TRBD2 identical over 10 bases. This CDR3 contains 17 residues. In germline, CDR1 is DFQATT, CDR2 SNEGSKA (reference sequence). Trimming removed 0 bases from V and 2 bases from J; junction bases left unmatched: 10.

The CDR3 DNA follows: TGTGCCAGCAGCCCCTCGCGGAGGGAAGCTGGAAACACCATATATTTT. This encodes CASSPSRREAGNTIYF. This chain uses TRBV7-2 with TRBJ1-3; D call uncertain. The V end was cut by 5 bases, the J end by 2 bases, with 16 bases between. This CDR3 has 16 residues. Germline CDR1 is SGHTA and CDR2 is FQGNSA.

The chain recombines TRBV11-2 with TRBJ2-1, with D perhaps assigned TRBD1 or TRBD2 (5 bases each). Germline-derived CDR1 and CDR2 are SGHAT and FQNNGV. The CDR3 has 15 residues. V lost 4 bases to trimming and J lost 0 bases, with 10 bases between them. In nucleotides, the CDR3 is TGTGCCAGCAGCTCGGGACCCCCCTCCTACAATGAGCAGTTCTTC. This encodes CASSSGPPSYNEQFF.

This clonotype was picked up one time. The chain employs TRBV6-4 and TRBJ2-1, with D possibly matching TRBD1 (6 bases). The V gene's germline CDR1 is MRHNA and CDR2 SNTAGT. The V end lost 0 bases, the J end lost 5 bases, and 14 bases lay between the germline ends. The CDR3 extends over 16 amino acids. The CDR3: CASSDSRQAGNNEQFF. CDR3 in DNA: TGTGCCAGCAGTGACTCGAGACAGGCTGGGAACAATGAGCAGTTCTTC.

J is TRBJ1-1 and V is TRBV29-1; D possibly corresponds to TRBD1 (5 bases). Germline V lookup: CDR1 SQVTM, CDR2 ANQGSEA. The CDR3 covers 12 residues. V was trimmed by 6 bases and J by 4 bases, leaving 12 bases between them. This CDR3 is CSVGRGSTEAFF. CDR3 bases: TGCAGCGTGGGGCGGGGGAGCACTGAAGCTTTCTTT.

V usage is TRBV6-2 or TRBV6-3 and J usage is TRBJ1-6; D is unclear. The germline V gene encodes CDR1 MNHEY and CDR2 SVGEGT. CDR3 size: 17 residues. Trimming shortened V by 6 bases and J by 5 bases, and 20 bases separated the two germline ends. CDR3 loop: CASRAFGPNVDNSPLHF. The DNA of the CDR3 is TGTGCCAGCAGAGCTTTTGGGCCAAATGTTGATAATTCACCCCTCCACTTT.

This chain connects TRBV6-6 to TRBJ2-1; D not resolved. Germline-derived CDR1 and CDR2 are MNHNY and SVGAGI (reference sequence). This CDR3 region has 14 residues. V lost 4 bases to trimming and J lost 4 bases, with 11 bases between them. This CDR3 is CASSFPRLYNEQFF. DNA of the CDR3: TGTGCCAGCAGTTTCCCGAGGTTGTACAATGAGCAGTTCTTC.

This clonotype appeared a single time. At one boundary the junction diverges from the germline segment, which might be a read error. The chain carries TRBV5-1 and TRBJ2-3, with D perhaps TRBD1 (5 bases). Germline lookup yields CDR1 SGHRS and CDR2 YFSETQ. This CDR3 region has 14 residues. In DNA form, the CDR3 reads TGCACCAGCAGCTTGGAAGGGGGCACAGATACGCAGTATTTT. Translating it yields CTSSLEGGTDTQYF.

This chain links TRBV2 with TRBJ1-1; D possibly corresponds to TRBD1 (5 bases). Germline V gene sequence: CDR1 SNHLY, CDR2 FYNNEI. The CDR3 runs 13 residues. V lost 4 bases to trimming and J lost 5 bases, with 11 bases between them. The CDR3 sequence is CASSVGGVTEAFF. The CDR3 DNA reads as TGTGCCAGCAGTGTTGGAGGGGTAACTGAAGCTTTCTTT. Filled out from reference TRBV2 and TRBJ1-1, the complete variable domain reads EPEVTQTPSHQVTQMGQEVILRCVPISNHLYFYWYRQILGQKVEFLVSFYNNEISEKSEIFDDQFSVERPDGSNFTLKIRSTKLEDSAMYFCASSVGGVTEAFFGQGTRLTVV.

The chain couples TRBV24-1 to TRBJ2-1; 16 bases agree with TRBD2. In germline, CDR1 is KGHDR, CDR2 SFDVKD. CDR3 length equals 19 residues. Trimming at V came to 3 bases and at J to 10 bases, leaving 14 bases not matched to a gene. CDR3: CATSDQGLAGGRGPREQFF. In nucleotides, the CDR3 is TGTGCCACCAGTGATCAGGGACTAGCGGGAGGGAGGGGGCCTAGGGAGCAGTTCTTC.

V gene TRBV7-2 combines with J gene TRBJ1-2, with 9 bases identical to TRBD1. CDR3 size: 16 residues. The germline V gene encodes CDR1 SGHTA and CDR2 FQGNSA. J was trimmed by 2 bases and V by 4 bases; bases with no gene match: 8. CDR3 loop: CASSSRGGQGNYGYTF. The CDR3 DNA sequence: TGTGCCAGCAGCTCACGAGGGGGACAGGGAAACTATGGCTACACCTTC. Combining the CDR3 with reference TRBV7-2 and TRBJ1-2 gives the whole variable domain GAGVSQSPSNKVTEKGKDVELRCDPISGHTALYWYRQSLGQGLEFLIYFQGNSAPDKSGLPSDRFSAERTGGSVSTLTIQRTQQEDSAVYLCASSSRGGQGNYGYTFGSGTRLTVV.

The chain is built from TRBV6-6 and TRBJ1-5; 8 bases line up with TRBD1. Germline CDR1 is MNHNY and CDR2 is SVGAGI (reference sequence). V shed 6 bases, J shed 7 bases, and the junction held 8 bases outside the gene matches. This CDR3 spans 14 amino acids. CDR3 nucleotides: TGTGCCAGCAGCCCCGGACAGGGTGGCCAGCCCCAGCATTTT. It translates to CASSPGQGGQPQHF.

This clonotype was recorded only once. The chain combines TRBV24-1 with TRBJ2-1; maybe TRBD1 (5 bases). The germline V gene has CDR1 KGHDR and CDR2 SFDVKD. The CDR3 totals 17 residues. The V gene lost 4 bases and the J gene lost 3 bases, with 18 bases spanning the gap. The CDR3 coding sequence is TGTGCCACCAGTGACCCGAGGACAAGGGGAAGCTACAATGAGCAGTTCTTC. This codes for CATSDPRTRGSYNEQFF.

The chain combines TRBV6-1 with TRBJ2-4, with no clear D. Germline V CDR1 and CDR2: MNHNS, SASEGT. The CDR3 has 17 amino acids. The V and J ends lost 5 bases and 0 bases respectively, with 17 bases between them. The CDR3 is CASSQDSATIAKNIQYF. CDR3 DNA: TGTGCCAGCAGTCAAGATTCGGCTACCATAGCCAAAAACATTCAGTACTTC.

The chain couples TRBV20-1 to TRBJ2-1; D perhaps matches TRBD2 (6 bases). V lost 3 bases and J 8 bases, leaving 17 bases between the germline ends. The CDR3 runs to 14 residues. Germline V gives CDR1 DFQATT, CDR2 SNEGSKA (reference sequence). The CDR3 DNA sequence: TGCAGTGCTAGCATCGGGAGCCTCTCCGATGAGCAGTTCTTC. Translating gives CSASIGSLSDEQFF.

This chain connects TRBV29-1 to TRBJ2-7, with D maybe TRBD1 (6 bases). The germline V gene has CDR1 SQVTM and CDR2 ANQGSEA. The CDR3 is 12 amino acids. Trimming took 6 bases from V and 0 from J, leaving 9 bases between them. The CDR3 bases are TGCAGCGTCAGGACAGACTCCTACGAGCAGTACTTC. Translated, it gives CSVRTDSYEQYF.

The gene calls are TRBV12-3 or TRBV12-4 and TRBJ1-2; 9 bases match TRBD1. The CDR3 covers 17 residues. J lost 0 bases, V lost 3 bases, and 8 bases had no gene match. CDR3 sequence: CASSLFTGTGTNYGYTF. DNA for the CDR3: TGTGCCAGCAGTTTGTTTACCGGGACAGGGACTAACTATGGCTACACCTTC.

This sequence joins TRBV2 and TRBJ2-7; D is perhaps TRBD1 (6 bases). Per germline, CDR1 SNHLY and CDR2 FYNNEI. Trimming pared 6 bases from V and 2 bases from J, leaving 17 bases between. The CDR3 extends over 15 amino acids. The CDR3 loop reads CASSLGDTRAYEQYF. In DNA, the CDR3 is TGTGCCAGCAGCCTGGGGGACACCCGAGCCTACGAGCAGTACTTC.

CDR3 region: CASSQDVGGGGEQYF. The CDR3, as DNA: TGTGCCAGCAGCCAAGATGTAGGGGGGGGAGGCGAGCAGTACTTC. V and J are TRBV4-2 and TRBJ2-7; tentative D call: TRBD2 (7 bases). The CDR3 sequence is 15 residues long. Germline V gives CDR1 LGHNA, CDR2 YNFKEQ. V was cut by 0 bases and J by 6 bases, with 15 bases left in between.

V gene TRBV18 combines with J gene TRBJ2-7; 8 positions match TRBD1. This CDR3 has 16 residues. Germline V lookup: CDR1 KGHSH, CDR2 LQKENI. V was pared by 3 bases and J by 2 bases, with 9 bases of the junction left unmatched. CDR3 DNA: TGTGCCAGCTCACCCCGGTTACAGGGGGAAGCCTACGAGCAGTACTTC. Translating it yields CASSPRLQGEAYEQYF.

The CDR3 DNA reads as TGTGCCAGCACCTTAAGGGGAGACGTTGATACGCAGTATTTT. Its translation: CASTLRGDVDTQYF. The chain uses TRBV5-6 and TRBJ2-3; D is tentatively TRBD1 or TRBD2 (5 bases each). Trimming removed 6 bases at V and 6 bases at J, with 17 bases between. The V gene's germline CDR1 is SGHDT and CDR2 YYEEEE. The CDR3 is made up of 14 amino acids.